These 30 T cell receptor beta chains came from one sample sequenced in a study of glioma-infiltrating T cells after dendritic cell vaccination. Specified time point: after dendritic cell vaccination, including at tumor progression/relapse. Only in-frame clones appear in the TCRdb table, and some are missing; sequencing was by immunoSEQ multiplex PCR. The profile covers around 78,000 clones, with around 87% appearing a single time and approximately 2.1% taken by the ten largest. The specimen was blood, collected after dendritic cell vaccination. These receptors came from a human donor with glioblastoma.

This clone was found once. V is TRBV5-1 and J is TRBJ1-2; 10 positions match TRBD1. Germline loops: CDR1 SGHRS, CDR2 YFSETQ. With V trimmed by 1 base and J by 1 base, 7 bases remained unmatched. The CDR3 has 17 residues. The CDR3 sequence: CASSLRAGTGDNYGYTF. The CDR3 DNA reads as TGCGCCAGCAGCTTGAGAGCCGGGACAGGGGATAACTATGGCTACACCTTC.

CDR3 sequence (DNA): TGTGCCAGCAGCTTGGGTCGTGGACTCGTGTACGAGCAGTACTTC. It codes for CASSLGRGLVYEQYF. The V call is TRBV5-4, the J call TRBJ2-7, with D tentatively TRBD2 (5 bases). V dropped 0 bases and J dropped 4 bases, with 14 bases sitting between them. This CDR3 spans 15 amino acids. Germline assignment: CDR1 SGHNT and CDR2 YYREEE (reference sequence).

The genes are TRBV11-3 and TRBJ2-3; D is uncertain. CDR3 length: 13 amino acids. V was trimmed by 4 bases and J by 2 bases, leaving 7 bases between them. CDR1 and CDR2 (germline): SGHNT, YENEEA. The DNA of the CDR3 is TGTGCCAGCAGCTACTCCCTCACAGATACGCAGTATTTT. Translation: CASSYSLTDTQYF. Filled out from reference TRBV11-3 and TRBJ2-3, the complete variable domain reads EAGVVQSPRYKIIEKKQPVAFWCNPISGHNTLYWYLQNLGQGPELLIRYENEEAVDDSQLPKDRFSAERLKGVDSTLKIQPAELGDSAVYLCASSYSLTDTQYFGPGTRLTVL.

The V gene is TRBV7-2, the J gene TRBJ2-1; D gene uncertain. From germline, CDR1 is SGHTA and CDR2 FQGNSA. V lost 1 base, J lost 7 bases, and 5 bases lay in between. The CDR3 is 12 amino acids. CDR3 loop: CASSLDENEQFF. The CDR3 nucleotides are TGTGCCAGCAGCTTAGACGAGAATGAGCAGTTCTTC. Full variable domain (rest looked up from reference TRBV7-2 and TRBJ2-1): GAGVSQSPSNKVTEKGKDVELRCDPISGHTALYWYRQSLGQGLEFLIYFQGNSAPDKSGLPSDRFSAERTGGSVSTLTIQRTQQEDSAVYLCASSLDENEQFFGPGTRLTVL.

The chain is built from TRBV4-1 and TRBJ2-2; 7 bases align to TRBD2. After removal of 7 bases from V and 4 bases from J, the junction contained 15 bases not matched to a gene. CDR3 length: 17 residues. The germline V gene encodes CDR1 MGHRA and CDR2 YSYEKL. The CDR3 loop is CASTKSWASGLTGELFF. The CDR3 DNA reads as TGCGCCAGCACCAAAAGTTGGGCTAGCGGCCTCACCGGGGAGCTGTTTTTT.

The CDR3 loop reads CASSQGRASGYEQYF. In DNA form, the CDR3 reads TGCGCCAGCAGCCAAGGGCGGGCTAGCGGCTACGAGCAGTACTTC. The V and J genes are TRBV4-3 and TRBJ2-7, with 7 bases lining up with TRBD2. Per the germline V gene, CDR1 is LGHNA and CDR2 is YSLEER. This CDR3 has 15 residues. V was pared by 1 base and J by 3 bases, with 6 bases of the junction left unmatched.

CDR3 amino acids: CASSLQPGEGTDTQYF. The CDR3 DNA follows: TGTGCCAGCAGCTTACAACCGGGAGAGGGCACAGATACGCAGTATTTT. The chain has TRBV7-3 and TRBJ2-3; possibly TRBD2 for D (6 bases). V lost 2 bases, J lost 1 base, and 13 bases lay in between. The CDR3 consists of 16 residues. CDR1 and CDR2 (germline): SGHTA, FQGTGA. The full variable domain, in which reference TRBV7-3 and TRBJ2-3 provide the parts outside the CDR3, is GAGVSQTPSNKVTEKGKYVELRCDPISGHTALYWYRQSLGQGPEFLIYFQGTGAADDSGLPNDRFFAVRPEGSVSTLKIQRTERGDSAVYLCASSLQPGEGTDTQYFGPGTRLTVL.

On this clone: Other DNA sequences in this sample translate to the same CDR3. J is TRBJ1-1 and V is TRBV29-1; D is ambiguous. Germline CDR1 reads SQVTM; CDR2 reads ANQGSEA. The CDR3 extends over 13 amino acids. The ends were cut back, 3 bases at V and 8 bases at J, with 16 bases in the middle. The CDR3 region is CSVEKPGYTEAFF. The DNA for the CDR3 is TGCAGCGTTGAGAAACCAGGCTATACCGAAGCTTTCTTT.

The chain combines TRBV7-8 with TRBJ2-5; D not resolved. The CDR3 length is 15 residues. Germline V lookup: CDR1 SGHVS, CDR2 FQNEAQ. Trimming removed 4 bases at V and 2 bases at J, with 14 bases between. The CDR3 region has the DNA TGTGCCAGCAGCTACCAAGGTAGCAGACAAGAGACCCAGTACTTC. This codes for CASSYQGSRQETQYF. Full variable domain (rest looked up from reference TRBV7-8 and TRBJ2-5): GAGVSQSPRYKVAKRGQDVALRCDPISGHVSLFWYQQALGQGPEFLTYFQNEAQLDKSGLPSDRFFAERPEGSVSTLKIQRTQQEDSAVYLCASSYQGSRQETQYFGPGTRLLVL.

The rearrangement links TRBV14 to TRBJ2-1; D may be TRBD2 (6 bases). From germline, CDR1 is SGHDN and CDR2 FVKESK. The CDR3 runs 13 residues. V lost 0 bases to trimming and J lost 7 bases, with 7 bases between them. CDR3 sequence reads: CASSQDRGNEQFF. CDR3 DNA sequence: TGTGCCAGCAGCCAAGATCGGGGGAATGAGCAGTTCTTC.

The chain uses TRBV6-7 and TRBJ2-5; a possible D gene is TRBD2 (5 bases). TRBV6-7 counts as an open reading frame of uncertain function. The CDR3 contains 15 residues. Trimming cost V 0 bases and J 3 bases, with 11 bases left between them. The DNA of the CDR3 is TGTGCCAGCAGTTACTCGGGCGGGTCGGAAGAGACCCAGTACTTC. Residues: CASSYSGGSEETQYF.

The V and J genes are TRBV2 and TRBJ1-5; no reliable D call. The CDR3 has 14 amino acids. Per the germline V gene, CDR1 is SNHLY and CDR2 is FYNNEI. Trimming shortened V by 7 bases and J by 6 bases, and 16 bases separated the two germline ends. CDR3 DNA: TGTGCCAGCAACCCCCTTGGCCCTGGTCAGCCCCAGCATTTT. It codes for CASNPLGPGQPQHF.

This chain uses TRBV5-6 with TRBJ1-3; D unclear. The DNA end favors TRBJ2-2, so the J call may be wrong. The CDR3 contains 15 residues. The germline V gene has CDR1 SGHDT and CDR2 YYEEEE. The CDR3: CASSLVRPDTGELFF. Here the CDR3 DNA reads TGTGCCAGCAGCTTGGTTCGGCCTGACACCGGGGAGCTGTTTTTT.

The chain is built from TRBV12-5 and TRBJ2-3, with D hard to call. The CDR3 runs 15 residues. The germline gives CDR1 LGHNT, CDR2 FRNRAP. V shed 0 bases and J shed 6 bases, with 13 bases lying between them. CDR3 residues: CASGLVRESLDTQYF. As DNA, the CDR3 is TGTGCTAGTGGTTTGGTACGAGAGAGTTTGGATACGCAGTATTTT.

The chain uses TRBV9 and TRBJ1-4; weak D call: TRBD1 (5 bases). The ends were cut back, 4 bases at V and 6 bases at J, with 13 bases in the middle. The CDR3 spans 14 residues. The germline V gene has CDR1 SGDLS and CDR2 YYNGEE. The CDR3 loop reads CASSPGEEYEKLFF. Written as DNA, the CDR3 is TGTGCCAGCAGCCCGGGGGAGGAGTATGAAAAACTGTTTTTT.

The chain carries TRBV14 and TRBJ2-2; 10 bases are a match to TRBD1. From germline, CDR1 is SGHDN and CDR2 FVKESK. This CDR3 is 16 amino acids long. V lost 6 bases and J lost 0; bases outside the gene matches: 4. DNA for the CDR3: TGTGCCAGCAGTAGACAGGGGGCTACGAACACCGGGGAGCTGTTTTTT. This translates into CASSRQGATNTGELFF.

V usage is TRBV18 and J usage is TRBJ2-5, with a tentative D call TRBD1 (6 bases). The V gene lost 3 bases and the J gene lost 5 bases, with 16 bases spanning the gap. The length of the CDR3 is 15 residues. Germline CDR1 KGHSH, CDR2 LQKENI. Written as DNA, the CDR3 is TGTGCCAGCTCACCGGGGGTCAGGGGAGAGGAGACCCAGTACTTC. Amino acids: CASSPGVRGEETQYF.

V gene TRBV27 combines with J gene TRBJ2-1, with 9 positions matching TRBD2. The V and J ends lost 5 bases and 4 bases, in that order; junction bases with no gene match: 6. The CDR3 covers 15 residues. CDR1 and CDR2 from the germline V gene are MNHEY and SMNVEV (reference sequence). The chain's CDR3 is CASSTRLAEYNEQFF. DNA of the CDR3: TGTGCCAGCAGTACCCGACTAGCGGAGTACAATGAGCAGTTCTTC.

This chain uses TRBV7-9 with TRBJ1-5, with 10 bases matching TRBD1. Germline V gene lookup returns CDR1 SEHNR and CDR2 FQNEAQ (reference sequence). This CDR3 spans 18 amino acids. The ends lost 4 bases at V and 2 bases at J; junction bases unmatched: 11. The CDR3 coding sequence is TGTGCCAGCAGCTCGGACAGGGGGAGGGAGTATGGCAATCAGCCCCAGCATTTT. Amino acid sequence: CASSSDRGREYGNQPQHF.

This clone came up once. J is TRBJ1-2 and V is TRBV9, with a possible D match to TRBD1 (5 bases). Trimming left V 3 bases short and J 0 bases short, with 6 bases between. Germline lookup yields CDR1 SGDLS and CDR2 YYNGEE. The CDR3 is made up of 13 amino acids. Here the CDR3 reads CASSEGSNYGYTF. The CDR3 DNA sequence: TGTGCCAGCAGCGAGGGGTCTAACTATGGCTACACCTTC. Full variable domain (missing parts from reference TRBV9 and TRBJ1-2): DSGVTQTPKHLITATGQRVTLRCSPRSGDLSVYWYQQSLDQGLQFLIQYYNGEERAKGNILERFSAQQFPDLHSELNLSSLELGDSALYFCASSEGSNYGYTFGSGTRLTVV.

V gene TRBV14 combines with J gene TRBJ2-3, with 9 bases lining up with TRBD2. Germline lookup yields CDR1 SGHDN and CDR2 FVKESK. V shed 0 bases and J 7 bases; nucleotides not matched to a gene: 5. This CDR3 contains 15 residues. For the CDR3, the DNA is TGTGCCAGCAGCCAAGAGCGGGAGGGGGGGAATACGCAGTATTTT. This sequence encodes CASSQEREGGNTQYF.

The chain employs TRBV7-2 and TRBJ1-6; 7 bases are a match to TRBD1. Germline-derived CDR1 and CDR2 are SGHTA and FQGNSA. This CDR3 is built from 15 residues. V lost 4 bases, J lost 7 bases, and 7 bases stayed unmatched. CDR3 amino acids: CASSSTGVGNSPLHF. CDR3 nucleotide sequence: TGTGCCAGCAGCTCCACAGGGGTTGGGAATTCACCCCTCCACTTT. The full variable domain, its missing parts supplied by reference TRBV7-2 and TRBJ1-6, is GAGVSQSPSNKVTEKGKDVELRCDPISGHTALYWYRQSLGQGLEFLIYFQGNSAPDKSGLPSDRFSAERTGGSVSTLTIQRTQQEDSAVYLCASSSTGVGNSPLHFGNGTRLTVT.

The chain joins TRBV7-7 to TRBJ1-1; TRBD1 matches 7 bases. The CDR3 is 14 amino acids. V lost 8 bases, J lost 5 bases, and 11 bases stayed unmatched. Germline V gene sequence: CDR1 SSHAT, CDR2 FNYEAQ (reference sequence). The CDR3, as DNA: TGTGCCAGCTGTCCTGCAGGGGGATGTACTGAAGCTTTCTTT. It yields the protein CASCPAGGCTEAFF.

The chain has TRBV6-1 and TRBJ2-7, with 10 bases aligning to TRBD2. CDR3 length: 16 residues. The germline V gene encodes CDR1 MNHNS and CDR2 SASEGT. V trimming: 2 bases; J trimming: 5 bases; junction bases outside the gene matches: 9. CDR3 sequence (DNA): TGTGCCAGCAGTGAAAATCTAGCGGGAGCCGGGGACGAGCAGTACTTC. It specifies CASSENLAGAGDEQYF.

The chain links TRBV30 to TRBJ2-6, with 9 bases identical to TRBD1. CDR3 length: 17 residues. Germline-derived CDR1 and CDR2 are GTSNPN and SVGIG (reference sequence). CDR3 sequence (DNA): TGTGCTTTAACCCGGGACAGGGTTAAATCTGGGGCCAACGTCCTGACTTTC. This encodes CALTRDRVKSGANVLTF.

J is TRBJ2-2 and V is TRBV19; 10 positions match TRBD1. The V gene's germline CDR1 is LNHDA and CDR2 SQIVND (reference sequence). V lost 8 bases to trimming and J lost 3 bases; unmatched junction nucleotides: 6. The CDR3 spans 15 residues. The DNA of the CDR3 is TGTGCCAGTGAAGGAGGGACAGGGGACACCGGGGAGCTGTTTTTT. Translated, it gives CASEGGTGDTGELFF.

The genes are TRBV21-1 and TRBJ2-1; TRBD2 is the table's D call and was not checked against the DNA. TRBV21-1 is a recognized pseudogene. CDR3 length: 16 residues. CDR3 nucleotides: TGTGCCAGCAGCAAAGGATTGGGGGAGGACTTGGGTGAGCAGTTCTTC. Its protein product is CASSKGLGEDLGEQFF.

Notes on this clone: At the DNA level, this CDR3 is encoded by other sequences in the same sample as well. The chain combines TRBV5-6 with TRBJ1-4, with TRBD1 as a possible D gene (5 bases). V lost 2 bases to trimming and J lost 2 bases, with 10 bases between them. The CDR3 runs 15 residues. Looked up from germline, CDR1 is SGHDT and CDR2 is YYEEEE. CDR3: CASSFQGATNEKLFF. The CDR3 region has the DNA TGTGCCAGCAGCTTTCAGGGCGCGACTAATGAAAAACTGTTTTTT.

V and J are TRBV4-1 and TRBJ2-7; 13 bases match TRBD2. J lost 3 bases, V lost 0 bases, and 8 bases had no gene match. Germline V CDR1 and CDR2: MGHRA, YSYEKL. The CDR3 sequence is 18 residues long. The CDR3 DNA reads TGCGCCAGCAGCCAAGAATTTCCCGGGACTAGCGGGATCTACGAGCAGTACTTC. The encoded protein is CASSQEFPGTSGIYEQYF.

This clone came up once. The chain links TRBV18 to TRBJ2-5, with no clear D. CDR1 KGHSH and CDR2 LQKENI come from the germline V gene. There are 12 residues in the CDR3. V lost 3 bases, J lost 5 bases, and 7 bases lay in between. The CDR3 sequence: CASSPERETQYF. The CDR3 nucleotides read TGTGCCAGCTCACCGGAGAGGGAGACCCAGTACTTC.